These 25 T cell receptor beta chains share one sample of origin, sequenced in a study of shared clonotypes between healthy human individuals. Profiled with immunoSEQ multiplex PCR; TCRdb holds only in-frame clones, not every one. The sample lists some 2.3 million clones; 93% were seen once. The sequenced sample consisted of naive CD4+ T cells from PBMCs. Subset of the sample: CD45RA+ positively selected. The receptors stem from a man between 18 and 35 years old in good health. Some clones in this sample may be carry-over from other donors' samples.

Comments on this clone: Different DNA sequences within this sample yield the same CDR3. This chain uses TRBV28 with TRBJ2-7; D remains unclear. V gave up 2 bases and J gave up 4 bases, with 3 bases separating them. The length of the CDR3 is 11 residues. Germline CDR1 MDHEN, CDR2 SYDVKM. The CDR3, as DNA: TGTGCCAGCAGTTTACTGTACGAGCAGTACTTC. Its translation is CASSLLYEQYF.

This chain connects TRBV5-1 to TRBJ2-1; a possible D gene is TRBD2 (5 bases). This CDR3 spans 15 amino acids. Germline V gene sequence: CDR1 SGHRS, CDR2 YFSETQ. The V end lost 4 bases, the J end lost 0 bases, and 11 bases lay between the germline ends. The CDR3 here is CASSQTTFSYNEQFF. The CDR3 bases are TGCGCCAGCAGCCAGACTACCTTCTCCTACAATGAGCAGTTCTTC.

This chain joins TRBV28 and TRBJ1-2, with 7 bases fitting TRBD1. Unmatched junction bases numbered 7, after V lost 6 bases and J lost 3 bases. There are 14 residues in the CDR3. The germline gives CDR1 MDHEN, CDR2 SYDVKM. Written as DNA, the CDR3 is TGTGCCAGCAGAGGGACAGACTTGCACTATGGCTACACCTTC. Protein sequence: CASRGTDLHYGYTF.

This clone came up once. V gene TRBV5-1 combines with J gene TRBJ2-3; D uncertain. The V gene's germline CDR1 is SGHRS and CDR2 YFSETQ. Trimming took off 4 bases at V and 6 bases at J, with 12 bases between the two ends. CDR3 length equals 13 residues. The CDR3 bases are TGCGCCAGCAGCGCCTCCCGTCAGGATACGCAGTATTTT. Protein sequence: CASSASRQDTQYF.

In DNA form, the CDR3 reads TGTGCCAGCAGCGCCCCCGGGCGGGGTGAGCAGTTCTTC. Translating gives CASSAPGRGEQFF. The rearrangement uses TRBV7-6 and TRBJ2-1; D might be TRBD2 (6 bases). CDR1 is SGHVS, CDR2 FNYEAQ, per germline. This CDR3 comprises 13 residues. V lost 5 bases to trimming and J lost 9 bases, with 14 bases between them.

This sequence joins TRBV27 and TRBJ2-3; TRBD2 agrees at 9 bases. The CDR3 contains 15 residues. Germline-derived CDR1 and CDR2 are MNHEY and SMNVEV (reference sequence). Trimming at V came to 6 bases and at J to 6 bases, leaving 10 bases not matched to a gene. CDR3 region: CASSDAGLASDTQYF. The CDR3 DNA is TGTGCCAGCAGCGACGCGGGACTAGCATCCGATACGCAGTATTTT.

The CDR3 nucleotides read TGCGCCAGCAGCTTGGCCCTAGCGAGTGACTACGAGCAGTACTTC. This translates into CASSLALASDYEQYF. The J gene is TRBJ2-7, the V gene TRBV5-1; D may be TRBD2 (6 bases). The CDR3 sequence is 15 residues long. V lost 0 bases, J lost 3 bases, and 13 bases lay in between. Germline-derived CDR1 and CDR2 are SGHRS and YFSETQ.

This clone was observed once. This rearrangement joins TRBV28 to TRBJ2-3, with TRBD1 matching 10 bases. With 2 bases clipped from V and 4 bases from J, the junction kept 3 bases outside the gene matches. This CDR3 spans 15 amino acids. Germline CDR1 is MDHEN and CDR2 is SYDVKM. CDR3 in DNA: TGTGCCAGCAGTTTAGTCGGGACAGGGGCAGATACGCAGTATTTT. Protein sequence: CASSLVGTGADTQYF.

This chain links TRBV2 with TRBJ2-2; TRBD2 aligns across 11 bases. The CDR3 covers 16 residues. In germline, CDR1 is SNHLY, CDR2 FYNNEI. The trim removed 1 base at V and 7 bases at J, leaving 5 bases unmatched. This CDR3 reads CASSEELAGVVGELFF. CDR3 coding DNA: TGTGCCAGCAGTGAAGAACTAGCGGGAGTGGTCGGGGAGCTGTTTTTT.

As for this clone: This specimen includes other DNA sequences encoding the same CDR3. This chain connects TRBV5-1 to TRBJ2-5; TRBD1 agrees at 9 bases. Trimming removed 4 bases from V and 4 bases from J; junction bases left unmatched: 2. CDR1 SGHRS and CDR2 YFSETQ come from the germline V gene. The CDR3 runs to 13 residues. CDR3 sequence (DNA): TGCGCCAGCAGCCCGGGACAGGGAGAGACCCAGTACTTC. Amino acid sequence: CASSPGQGETQYF.

This clone has only one observation. The gene calls are TRBV18 and TRBJ1-3; 8 bases line up with TRBD1. CDR1 and CDR2 from the germline V gene are KGHSH and LQKENI. The CDR3 spans 16 residues. V lost 4 bases, J lost 1 base, and 6 bases stayed unmatched. CDR3 region: CASSLQGAVSGNTIYF. CDR3 sequence (DNA): TGTGCCAGCTCACTCCAGGGGGCTGTGTCTGGAAACACCATATATTTT.

The J gene is TRBJ2-1, the V gene TRBV2, with 12 bases lining up with TRBD2. This CDR3 has 19 amino acids. CDR1 and CDR2 from the germline V gene are SNHLY and FYNNEI. V was clipped by 2 bases and J by 1 base; unmatched bases: 9. CDR3 region: CASSEIGLAGGWSYNEQFF. The CDR3 DNA sequence: TGTGCCAGCAGTGAAATTGGGCTAGCGGGAGGGTGGTCCTACAATGAGCAGTTCTTC.

Comments on this clone: An end of the junction differs from the germline gene, which may be a read error. The chain combines TRBV5-4 with TRBJ2-1, with TRBD2 matching over 10 bases. This CDR3 has 15 residues. Germline CDR1 is SGHNT and CDR2 is YYREEE (reference sequence). CDR3 protein: CAGSFRTSGMDEQFF. The DNA for the CDR3 is TGTGCCGGCAGCTTCAGAACTAGCGGGATGGATGAGCAGTTCTTC. Full variable domain (outside the CDR3, taken from reference TRBV5-4 and TRBJ2-1): ETGVTQSPTHLIKTRGQQVTLRCSSQSGHNTVSWYQQALGQGPQFIFQYYREEENGRGNFPPRFSGLQFPNYSSELNVNALELDDSALYLCAGSFRTSGMDEQFFGPGTRLTVL.

The genes are TRBV28 and TRBJ1-5; 7 bases are shared with TRBD1. The V segment lost 6 bases and the J segment 13 bases; nucleotides outside the gene matches: 21. The germline V gene has CDR1 MDHEN and CDR2 SYDVKM. This CDR3 region has 16 residues. CDR3 nucleotide sequence: TGTGCCAGCAGCTTTGAAGACAGGGATCTAATCAAGGGGCAGCATTTT. Its protein is CASSFEDRDLIKGQHF.

The table lists this clone with a count of one. J is TRBJ2-7 and V is TRBV23-1; 9 bases are shared with TRBD1. TRBV23-1 is marked as an open reading frame, function uncertain. J was trimmed by 5 bases and V by 2 bases; bases with no gene match: 7. The CDR3 has 15 amino acids. Written as DNA, the CDR3 is TGCGCCAGCAGTCAACCTTCGGGACAGGGAAACGAGCAGTACTTC. It codes for CASSQPSGQGNEQYF.

The chain carries TRBV29-1 and TRBJ1-1, with D hard to call. Trimming removed 4 bases from V and 5 bases from J, with 11 bases in between. The V gene's germline CDR1 is SQVTM and CDR2 ANQGSEA. The CDR3 loop spans 12 amino acids. CDR3 DNA sequence: TGCAGCGTTGGGGAGGCGGGGACTGAAGCTTTCTTT. It encodes CSVGEAGTEAFF.

The chain links TRBV5-1 to TRBJ2-2; TRBD2 agrees at 10 bases. The CDR3 runs 15 residues. The germline V gene has CDR1 SGHRS and CDR2 YFSETQ. V was pared by 4 bases and J by 6 bases, with 6 bases of the junction left unmatched. In nucleotides, the CDR3 is TGCGCCAGCAGCGATTTAGCGGGAGGCCCCGGGGAGCTGTTTTTT. Translated: CASSDLAGGPGELFF. The variable domain in full, completed from reference TRBV5-1 and TRBJ2-2, reads KAGVTQTPRYLIKTRGQQVTLSCSPISGHRSVSWYQQTPGQGLQFLFEYFSETQRNKGNFPGRFSGRQFSNSRSEMNVSTLELGDSALYLCASSDLAGGPGELFFGEGSRLTVL.

The chain has TRBV6-6 and TRBJ1-2; 8 nucleotides agree with TRBD1. The CDR3 covers 16 residues. V dropped 2 bases and J dropped 5; count of bases not matched to a gene: 10. Germline CDR1 MNHNY, CDR2 SVGAGI (reference sequence). CDR3 loop: CASSYGVGDRRYGYTF. CDR3 DNA sequence: TGTGCCAGCAGTTACGGGGTAGGGGACAGGAGATATGGCTACACCTTC.

The chain is built from TRBV19 and TRBJ1-2; D ambiguous. This CDR3 has 13 residues. The germline V gene encodes CDR1 LNHDA and CDR2 SQIVND (reference sequence). Trimming removed 3 bases from V and 4 bases from J, with 9 bases in between. CDR3 residues: CASSMATTYGYTF. As DNA, the CDR3 is TGTGCCAGTAGTATGGCCACAACCTATGGCTACACCTTC.

Note on this clone: This same CDR3 is encoded by further DNA sequences in the sample. The V call is TRBV6-5, the J call TRBJ2-1; 7 nucleotides align to TRBD2. The CDR3 consists of 16 residues. In germline, CDR1 is MNHEY, CDR2 SVGAGI. The ends lost 0 bases at V and 5 bases at J; junction bases unmatched: 7. CDR3 amino acids: CASSYSGGRADNEQFF. DNA for the CDR3: TGTGCCAGCAGTTACTCTGGCGGGAGAGCGGACAATGAGCAGTTCTTC.

The rearrangement links TRBV28 to TRBJ2-7; D is possibly TRBD1 or TRBD2 (5 bases each). Trimming stripped 4 bases from V and 5 bases from J, with 12 bases between. The V gene's germline CDR1 is MDHEN and CDR2 SYDVKM. The CDR3 length is 13 residues. The CDR3 DNA reads as TGTGCCAGCAGTTCTGGGGGTCGGGACGAGCAGTACTTC. It yields the protein CASSSGGRDEQYF.

J is TRBJ1-1 and V is TRBV30; D not resolved. V gave up 8 bases and J gave up 6 bases, with 16 bases separating them. The CDR3 is made up of 12 amino acids. Per the germline V gene, CDR1 is GTSNPN and CDR2 is SVGIG (reference sequence). This CDR3 reads CAVGPQGAEAFF. DNA of the CDR3: TGTGCCGTAGGACCCCAAGGCGCTGAAGCTTTCTTT.

V gene TRBV7-3 combines with J gene TRBJ2-1, with D perhaps matching TRBD2 (6 bases). Trimming removed 5 bases at V and 4 bases at J, with 21 bases between. CDR1 and CDR2 from the germline V gene are SGHTA and FQGTGA. This CDR3 is built from 17 residues. The CDR3, as DNA: TGTGCCAGCAGCCTGAGAGGGAGGAGCGGCTTATACAATGAGCAGTTCTTC. Its protein is CASSLRGRSGLYNEQFF.

The rearrangement joins TRBV28 to TRBJ2-1; 8 nucleotides align to TRBD2. The trim removed 8 bases at V and 9 bases at J, leaving 15 bases unmatched. This CDR3 region has 15 residues. Germline lookup yields CDR1 MDHEN and CDR2 SYDVKM. This CDR3 is CASRFAGAGDVEQFF. The CDR3, as DNA: TGTGCCAGCCGCTTCGCTGGAGCGGGAGACGTTGAGCAGTTCTTC.

The chain employs TRBV10-3 and TRBJ1-2; 8 nucleotides agree with TRBD1. Germline V lookup: CDR1 ENHRY, CDR2 SYGVKD. CDR3 size: 14 residues. The V segment lost 5 bases and the J segment 8 bases; nucleotides outside the gene matches: 10. DNA for the CDR3: TGTGCCATCAGTCCACTCCTTTCAGGGGGCGGCTACACCTTC. This translates into CAISPLLSGGGYTF.